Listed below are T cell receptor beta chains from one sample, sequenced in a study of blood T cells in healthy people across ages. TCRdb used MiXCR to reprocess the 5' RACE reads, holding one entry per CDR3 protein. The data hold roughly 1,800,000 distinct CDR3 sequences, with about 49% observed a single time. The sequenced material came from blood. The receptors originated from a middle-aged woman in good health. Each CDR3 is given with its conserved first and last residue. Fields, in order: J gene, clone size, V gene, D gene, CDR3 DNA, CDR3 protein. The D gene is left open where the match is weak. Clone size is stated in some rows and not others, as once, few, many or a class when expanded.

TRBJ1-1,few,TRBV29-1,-,TGCAGCGGTACAGGGAACACTGAAGCTTTCTTT,CSGTGNTEAFF
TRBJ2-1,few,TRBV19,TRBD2,TGTGCCAGTAGGGAGGGCGGCGGGGGACCCTACAATGAGCAGTTCTTC,CASREGGGGPYNEQFF
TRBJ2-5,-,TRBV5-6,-,TGTGCCAGCAGCTTGACGGTTGGGGAGGTCGAGACCCAGTACTTC,CASSLTVGEVETQYF
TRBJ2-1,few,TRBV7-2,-,TGTGCCAGCAGCTTAGGGGGGGGGCCCTTATCTGTATATGAGCAGTTCTTC,CASSLGGGPLSVYEQFF
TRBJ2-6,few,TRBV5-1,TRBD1,TGCGCCAGCAGACGCCCGGGACAGGTCACCCCTGGGGCCAACGTCCTGACTTTC,CASRRPGQVTPGANVLTF
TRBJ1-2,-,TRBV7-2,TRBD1,TGTGCCAGCAGCTCGAGACAGGGGGTGGATGGCTACACCTTC,CASSSRQGVDGYTF
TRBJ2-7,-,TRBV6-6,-,TGTGCCAGCAGTTACTCGGCTCGGGACAACTCCTACGAGCAGTACTTC,CASSYSARDNSYEQYF
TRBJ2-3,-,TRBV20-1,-,TGCAGTGCTACCTCGTTAGATACGCAGTATTTT,CSATSLDTQYF
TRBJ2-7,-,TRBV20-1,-,TGCAGTGCACCGGACTTCCGGGTGACCTACGAGCAGTACTTC,CSAPDFRVTYEQYF
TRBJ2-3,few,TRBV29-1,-,TGCAGCGGACGAGGGGACCTCACAGATACGCAGTATTTT,CSGRGDLTDTQYF
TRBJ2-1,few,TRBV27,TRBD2,TGTGCCAGCAGAGTAGCGGGGGGGCACAATGAGCAGTTCTTC,CASRVAGGHNEQFF
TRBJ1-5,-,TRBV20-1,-,TGCAGTGCTAGATTAGCCGGGGCTCAATATCAGCCCCAGCATTTT,CSARLAGAQYQPQHF
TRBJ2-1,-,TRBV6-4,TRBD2,TGTGCCAGCAGTGCCATAGCGGGGGGAGCCAATGAGCAGTTCTTC,CASSAIAGGANEQFF
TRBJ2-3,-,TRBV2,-,TGTGCCAGCAGAGTTCGGCGGATCTCAGGTGGCACAGATACGCAGTATTTT,CASRVRRISGGTDTQYF
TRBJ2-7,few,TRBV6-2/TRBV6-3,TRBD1,TGTGCCAGCAGCACCGGGACAGGGTACCACGAGCAGTACTTC,CASSTGTGYHEQYF
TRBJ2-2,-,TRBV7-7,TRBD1,TGTGCTAGCAGCTCGCCATTCTCCGGGACAGGGACCGGGGAGCTGTTTTTT,CASSSPFSGTGTGELFF
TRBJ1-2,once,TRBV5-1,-,TGCGCCAGCTCCTATGATTTTAACTATGGCTACACCTTC,CASSYDFNYGYTF
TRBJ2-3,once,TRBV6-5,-,TGTGCCAGCAGTTTTTTCCCTTTGAGCACAGATACGCAGTATTTT,CASSFFPLSTDTQYF
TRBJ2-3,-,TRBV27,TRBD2,TGTGCCAGCAGTACTCTAGCGGGGGTCACAGATACGCAGTATTTT,CASSTLAGVTDTQYF
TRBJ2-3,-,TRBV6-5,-,TGTGCCAGCAGTTTTTCGGATTTGGAGGATACGCAGTATTTT,CASSFSDLEDTQYF